This T cell receptor (beta chain) was captured by sequencing in a study of T cells in Graves' hyperthyroidism and ophthalmopathy. This clonotype was seen ten or more times. Its specificity is unknown. From RNA transcripts, TCR beta CDR3 regions were amplified. A first-round RT-PCR of the TCR CDR3 used the HTBI primer set. TCRdb re-derived calls from the multiplex PCR reads in MiXCR, one entry per CDR3 protein. The sample lists about 570,000 distinct CDR3 sequences, less than 15% occurring once. For Graves' hyperthyroidism to be stable, ophthalmopathy could not progress within 18 months. The study's findings and limits: A model of 13 V-J features distinguished ophthalmopathy from stable hyperthyroidism.

The CDR3 has 14 residues. The germline V and J ends were trimmed by 6 bases and 4 bases, with 15 bases remaining between them. V and J are TRBV12-3 or TRBV12-4 and TRBJ1-2, with D perhaps TRBD1 (6 bases). The sequenced material came from blood. The clonotype comes from a woman between 40 and 55 years old with Graves' hyperthyroidism. The CDR3 protein is CASSRRTGSYGYTF. The CDR3 DNA sequence: TGTGCCAGCAGCCGCCGTACAGGGTCCTATGGCTACACCTTC.